The 2 T cell receptor beta chains presented below share a single source sample, sequenced in a study of blood T cells in healthy people across ages. Using a J-beta primer mix together with a sample-barcoded 5' primer, a second PCR was run for about 7 to 12 cycles. TCRdb used MiXCR to reprocess the 5' RACE reads, holding one entry per CDR3 protein. The repertoire holds 660,000 or so distinct CDR3 sequences, with roughly 58% as singletons. Sequenced sample: blood. Receptor source: a man in his sixties in good health.

The V gene is TRBV20-1, the J gene TRBJ2-7; 10 bases line up with TRBD2. The V gene end was trimmed by 5 bases and the J gene end by 1 base; junction bases not matched to a gene: 2. The CDR3 has 13 amino acids. Germline-derived CDR1 and CDR2 are DFQATT and SNEGSKA (reference sequence). Written as DNA, the CDR3 is TGCAGTGCTTCTAGCGGGGGATCCTACGAGCAGTACTTC. It codes for CSASSGGSYEQYF.

The chain combines TRBV2 with TRBJ1-2; D might be TRBD1 (5 bases). The CDR3 runs 18 residues. The germline V and J ends were trimmed by 0 bases and 0 bases, with 17 bases remaining between them. Germline V gene sequence: CDR1 SNHLY, CDR2 FYNNEI. The CDR3 coding sequence is TGTGCCAGCAGTGAAGCGCTTGGGGGAATGACGGCTAACTATGGCTACACCTTC. Its translation is CASSEALGGMTANYGYTF.